Each of the 7 T cell receptor beta chains below was sequenced from the same sample in a study of blood T cell repertoires in COVID-19. Only in-frame clones appear in the TCRdb table, and some are missing; sequencing was by immunoSEQ multiplex PCR. Altogether about 95,000 clones are present, 81% being singletons, with the ten largest covering roughly 25%. Source material: peripheral blood. The origin of the receptors is a man older than 75 with active or convalescent COVID-19.

The chain joins TRBV2 to TRBJ1-1; the D is unclear. The CDR3 loop spans 9 amino acids. V was cut by 7 bases and J by 10 bases, with 7 bases left in between. Per germline, CDR1 SNHLY and CDR2 FYNNEI. CDR3 region: CASISSAFF. In nucleotides, the CDR3 is TGTGCCAGCATCAGTTCAGCTTTCTTT.

J is TRBJ1-2 and V is TRBV6-5; 7 bases match TRBD1. Germline V gene lookup returns CDR1 MNHEY and CDR2 SVGAGI. Trimming at V came to 0 bases and at J to 8 bases, leaving 3 bases not matched to a gene. The CDR3 covers 13 residues. CDR3 residues: CASSYSGGRGYTF. The CDR3 region has the DNA TGTGCCAGCAGTTACTCAGGGGGCAGGGGCTACACCTTC.

This chain connects TRBV28 to TRBJ1-5; no reliable D call. There are 12 residues in the CDR3. From germline, CDR1 is MDHEN and CDR2 SYDVKM. Trimming took 9 bases from V and 0 from J, leaving 6 bases between them. The CDR3, as DNA: TGTGCCAGTACATATAGCAATCAGCCCCAGCATTTT. Its translation: CASTYSNQPQHF. Together with reference TRBV28 and TRBJ1-5, the CDR3 gives the full variable domain: DVKVTQSSRYLVKRTGEKVFLECVQDMDHENMFWYRQDPGLGLRLIYFSYDVKMKEKGDIPEGYSVSREKKERFSLILESASTNQTSMYLCASTYSNQPQHFGDGTRLSIL.

The genes are TRBV5-1 and TRBJ1-1; TRBD1 might be the D (6 bases). CDR1 is SGHRS, CDR2 YFSETQ, per germline. CDR3 length: 14 amino acids. With 6 bases removed from V and 1 base from J, the gap between germline ends came to 13 bases. The CDR3: CASTTGTRNTEAFF. The CDR3, as DNA: TGCGCCAGCACCACCGGGACACGGAACACTGAAGCTTTCTTT. Looking up the rest from reference TRBV5-1 and TRBJ1-1 gives the full variable domain: KAGVTQTPRYLIKTRGQQVTLSCSPISGHRSVSWYQQTPGQGLQFLFEYFSETQRNKGNFPGRFSGRQFSNSRSEMNVSTLELGDSALYLCASTTGTRNTEAFFGQGTRLTVV.

The J gene is TRBJ1-1, the V gene TRBV28; the D gene is possibly TRBD1 (6 bases). This CDR3 is 15 amino acids long. Trimming shortened V by 2 bases and J by 3 bases, and 13 bases separated the two germline ends. Looked up from germline, CDR1 is MDHEN and CDR2 is SYDVKM. CDR3 sequence reads: CASSLPTGPYTEAFF. The CDR3 DNA sequence: TGTGCCAGCAGTTTACCGACAGGCCCTTACACTGAAGCTTTCTTT.

This clone was picked up a small number of times. This sequence joins TRBV19 and TRBJ2-7; 7 positions agree with TRBD1. The germline V gene has CDR1 LNHDA and CDR2 SQIVND (reference sequence). This CDR3 is 15 amino acids long. V was clipped by 6 bases and J by 3 bases; unmatched bases: 11. Written as DNA, the CDR3 is TGTGCCAGTAGAGGCAGACAGGGCCTCAGCTACGAGCAGTACTTC. This codes for CASRGRQGLSYEQYF.

The chain is built from TRBV7-8 and TRBJ2-3; the D gene is possibly TRBD2 (5 bases). With 3 bases removed from V and 2 bases from J, the gap between germline ends came to 9 bases. The CDR3 length is 14 residues. Germline-derived CDR1 and CDR2 are SGHVS and FQNEAQ. The CDR3 region has the DNA TGTGCCAGCAGCTTCCGACTATCCACAGATACGCAGTATTTT. Its translation is CASSFRLSTDTQYF.